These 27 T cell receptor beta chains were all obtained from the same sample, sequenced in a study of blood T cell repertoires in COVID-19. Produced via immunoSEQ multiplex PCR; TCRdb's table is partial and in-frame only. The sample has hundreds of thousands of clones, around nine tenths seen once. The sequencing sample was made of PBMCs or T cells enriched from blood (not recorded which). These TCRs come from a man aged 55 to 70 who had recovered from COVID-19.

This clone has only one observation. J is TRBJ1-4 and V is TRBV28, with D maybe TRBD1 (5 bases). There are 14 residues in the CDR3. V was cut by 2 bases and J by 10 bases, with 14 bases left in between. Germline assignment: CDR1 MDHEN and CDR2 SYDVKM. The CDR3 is CASSLPGSYGKLFF. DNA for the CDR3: TGTGCCAGCAGTTTACCAGGGTCGTATGGAAAACTGTTTTTT.

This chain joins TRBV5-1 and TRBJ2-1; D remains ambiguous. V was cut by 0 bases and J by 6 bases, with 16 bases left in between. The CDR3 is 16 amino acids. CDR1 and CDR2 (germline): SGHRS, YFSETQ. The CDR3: CASSLVGHIMSNEQFF. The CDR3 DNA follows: TGCGCCAGCAGCTTGGTGGGCCACATCATGTCCAATGAGCAGTTCTTC.

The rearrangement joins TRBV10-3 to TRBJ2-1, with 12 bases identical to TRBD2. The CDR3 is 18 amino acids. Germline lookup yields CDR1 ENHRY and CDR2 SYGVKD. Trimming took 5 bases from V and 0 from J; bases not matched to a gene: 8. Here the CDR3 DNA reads TGTGCCATCAGTACCGGGACTAGCGGGCTGAGCTCCTACAATGAGCAGTTCTTC. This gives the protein CAISTGTSGLSSYNEQFF.

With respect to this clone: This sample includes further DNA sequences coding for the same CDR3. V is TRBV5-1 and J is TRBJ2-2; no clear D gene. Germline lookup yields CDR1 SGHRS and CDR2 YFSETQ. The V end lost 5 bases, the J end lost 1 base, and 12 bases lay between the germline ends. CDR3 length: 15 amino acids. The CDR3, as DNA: TGCGCCAGCAGTTTTACTTCAGGGAACACCGGGGAGCTGTTTTTT. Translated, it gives CASSFTSGNTGELFF. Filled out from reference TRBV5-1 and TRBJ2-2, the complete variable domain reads KAGVTQTPRYLIKTRGQQVTLSCSPISGHRSVSWYQQTPGQGLQFLFEYFSETQRNKGNFPGRFSGRQFSNSRSEMNVSTLELGDSALYLCASSFTSGNTGELFFGEGSRLTVL.

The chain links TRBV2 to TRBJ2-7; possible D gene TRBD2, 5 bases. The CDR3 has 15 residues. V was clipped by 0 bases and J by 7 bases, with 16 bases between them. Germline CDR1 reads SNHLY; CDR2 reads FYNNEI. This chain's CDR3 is CASSEARAASREQYF. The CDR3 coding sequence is TGTGCCAGCAGTGAAGCGCGGGCAGCTAGTCGGGAGCAGTACTTC.

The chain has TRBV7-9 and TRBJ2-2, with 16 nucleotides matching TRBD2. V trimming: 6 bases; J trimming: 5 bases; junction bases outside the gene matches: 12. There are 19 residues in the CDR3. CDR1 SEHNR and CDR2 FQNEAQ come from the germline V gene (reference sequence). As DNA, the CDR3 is TGTGCCAGCAGTCACCAACCGGGACTAGCGGGAGGGCGAACCGGGGAGCTGTTTTTT. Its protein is CASSHQPGLAGGRTGELFF. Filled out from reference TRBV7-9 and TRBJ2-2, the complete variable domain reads DTGVSQNPRHKITKRGQNVTFRCDPISEHNRLYWYRQTLGQGPEFLTYFQNEAQLEKSRLLSDRFSAERPKGSFSTLEIQRTEQGDSAMYLCASSHQPGLAGGRTGELFFGEGSRLTVL.

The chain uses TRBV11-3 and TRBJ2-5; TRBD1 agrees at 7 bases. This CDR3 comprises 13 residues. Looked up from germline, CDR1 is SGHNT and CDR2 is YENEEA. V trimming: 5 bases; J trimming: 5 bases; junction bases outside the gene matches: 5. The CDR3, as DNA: TGTGCCAGCAGCAAAAGGGACAGTGAGACCCAGTACTTC. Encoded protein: CASSKRDSETQYF. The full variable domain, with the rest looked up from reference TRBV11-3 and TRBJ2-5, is EAGVVQSPRYKIIEKKQPVAFWCNPISGHNTLYWYLQNLGQGPELLIRYENEEAVDDSQLPKDRFSAERLKGVDSTLKIQPAELGDSAVYLCASSKRDSETQYFGPGTRLLVL.

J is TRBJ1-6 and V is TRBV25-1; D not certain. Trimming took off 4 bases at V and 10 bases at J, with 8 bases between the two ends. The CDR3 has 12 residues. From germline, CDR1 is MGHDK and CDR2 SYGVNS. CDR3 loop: CASSGRGSPLHF. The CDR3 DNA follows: TGTGCCAGCAGTGGCCGGGGATCACCCCTCCACTTT. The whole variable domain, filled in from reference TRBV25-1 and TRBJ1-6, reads EADIYQTPRYLVIGTGKKITLECSQTMGHDKMYWYQQDPGMELHLIHYSYGVNSTEKGDLSSESTVSRIRTEHFPLTLESARPSHTSQYLCASSGRGSPLHFGNGTRLTVT.

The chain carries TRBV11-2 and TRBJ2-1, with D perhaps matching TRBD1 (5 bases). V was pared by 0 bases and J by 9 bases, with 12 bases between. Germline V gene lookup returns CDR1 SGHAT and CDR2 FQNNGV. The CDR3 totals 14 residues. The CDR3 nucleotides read TGTGCCAGCAGCTTAGATGGGCAGGGAAGTGAGCAGTTCTTC. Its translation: CASSLDGQGSEQFF.

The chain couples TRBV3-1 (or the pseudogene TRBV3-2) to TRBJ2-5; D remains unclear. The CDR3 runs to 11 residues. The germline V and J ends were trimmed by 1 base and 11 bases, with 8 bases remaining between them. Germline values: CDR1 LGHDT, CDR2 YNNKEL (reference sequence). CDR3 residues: CASSQGAFQYF. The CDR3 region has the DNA TGTGCCAGCAGCCAAGGGGCATTTCAGTACTTC.

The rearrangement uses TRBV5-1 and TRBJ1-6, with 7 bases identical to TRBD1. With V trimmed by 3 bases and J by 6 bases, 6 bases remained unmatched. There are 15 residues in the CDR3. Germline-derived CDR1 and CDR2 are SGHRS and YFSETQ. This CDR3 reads CASSSGTETNSPLHF. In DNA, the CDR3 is TGCGCCAGCAGCTCTGGGACAGAGACTAATTCACCCCTCCACTTT.

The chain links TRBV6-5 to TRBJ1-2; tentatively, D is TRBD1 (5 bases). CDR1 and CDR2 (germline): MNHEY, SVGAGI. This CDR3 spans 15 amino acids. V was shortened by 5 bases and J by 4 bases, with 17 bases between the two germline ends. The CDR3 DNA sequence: TGTGCCAGCAGTCGAACCTATCGACAGTCCTATGGCTACACCTTC. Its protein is CASSRTYRQSYGYTF.

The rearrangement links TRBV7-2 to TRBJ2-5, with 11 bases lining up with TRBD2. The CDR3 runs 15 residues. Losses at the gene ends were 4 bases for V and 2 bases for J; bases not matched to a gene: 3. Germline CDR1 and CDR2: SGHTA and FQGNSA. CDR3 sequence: CASSYSGRVQETQYF. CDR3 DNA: TGTGCCAGCAGCTATAGCGGGAGGGTGCAAGAGACCCAGTACTTC. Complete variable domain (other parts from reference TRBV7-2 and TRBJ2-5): GAGVSQSPSNKVTEKGKDVELRCDPISGHTALYWYRQSLGQGLEFLIYFQGNSAPDKSGLPSDRFSAERTGGSVSTLTIQRTQQEDSAVYLCASSYSGRVQETQYFGPGTRLLVL.

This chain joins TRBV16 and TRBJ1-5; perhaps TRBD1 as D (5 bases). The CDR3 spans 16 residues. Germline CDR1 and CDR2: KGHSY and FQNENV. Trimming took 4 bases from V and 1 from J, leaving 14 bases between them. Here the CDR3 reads CASSRTFRGSNQPQHF. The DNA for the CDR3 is TGTGCCAGCAGCCGAACATTTCGGGGGAGCAATCAGCCCCAGCATTTT.

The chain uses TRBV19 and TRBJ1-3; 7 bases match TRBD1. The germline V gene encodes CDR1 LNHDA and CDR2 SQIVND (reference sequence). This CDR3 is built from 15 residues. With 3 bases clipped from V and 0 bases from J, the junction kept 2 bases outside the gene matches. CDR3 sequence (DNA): TGTGCCAGTAGTATGGACAGGTACTCTGGAAACACCATATATTTT. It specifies CASSMDRYSGNTIYF.

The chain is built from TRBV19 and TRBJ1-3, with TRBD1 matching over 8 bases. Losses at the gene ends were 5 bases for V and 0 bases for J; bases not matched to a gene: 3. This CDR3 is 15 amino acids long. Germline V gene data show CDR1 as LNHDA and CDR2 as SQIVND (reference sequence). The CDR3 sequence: CASSLTGGSGNTIYF. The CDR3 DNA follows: TGTGCCAGTAGTCTTACAGGGGGCTCTGGAAACACCATATATTTT.

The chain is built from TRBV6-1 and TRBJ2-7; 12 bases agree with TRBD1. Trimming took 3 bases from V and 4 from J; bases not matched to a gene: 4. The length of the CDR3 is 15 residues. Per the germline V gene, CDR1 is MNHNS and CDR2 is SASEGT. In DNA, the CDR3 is TGTGCCAGCAGTGAGGGACAGGGGGCTATGTACGAGCAGTACTTC. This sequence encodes CASSEGQGAMYEQYF.

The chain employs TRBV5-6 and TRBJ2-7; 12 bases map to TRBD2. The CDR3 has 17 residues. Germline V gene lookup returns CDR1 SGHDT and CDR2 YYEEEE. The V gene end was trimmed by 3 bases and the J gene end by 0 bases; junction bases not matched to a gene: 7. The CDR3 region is CASSWDGLAGSSYEQYF. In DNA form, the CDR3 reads TGTGCCAGCAGCTGGGACGGACTAGCGGGGTCCTCCTACGAGCAGTACTTC.

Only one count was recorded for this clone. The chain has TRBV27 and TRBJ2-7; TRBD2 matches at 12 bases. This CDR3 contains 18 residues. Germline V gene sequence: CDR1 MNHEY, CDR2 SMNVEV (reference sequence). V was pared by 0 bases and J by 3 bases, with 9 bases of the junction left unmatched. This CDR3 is CASSLSPSGGGQYYEQYF. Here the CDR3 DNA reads TGTGCCAGCAGTTTATCGCCTAGCGGGGGGGGGCAATACTACGAGCAGTACTTC.

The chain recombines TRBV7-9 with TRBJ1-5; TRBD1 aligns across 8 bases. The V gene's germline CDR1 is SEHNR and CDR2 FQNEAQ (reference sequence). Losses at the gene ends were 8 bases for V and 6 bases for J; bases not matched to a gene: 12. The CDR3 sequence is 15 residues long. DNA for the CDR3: TGTGCCAGCGGCCTTCAAGGACAGGGTCCTCAGCCCCAGCATTTT. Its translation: CASGLQGQGPQPQHF.

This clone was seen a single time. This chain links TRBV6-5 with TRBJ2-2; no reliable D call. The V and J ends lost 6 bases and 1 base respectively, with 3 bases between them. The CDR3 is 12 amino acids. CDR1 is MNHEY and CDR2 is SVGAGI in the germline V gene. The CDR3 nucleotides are TGTGCCAGCAGCCGGAACACCGGGGAGCTGTTTTTT. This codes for CASSRNTGELFF.

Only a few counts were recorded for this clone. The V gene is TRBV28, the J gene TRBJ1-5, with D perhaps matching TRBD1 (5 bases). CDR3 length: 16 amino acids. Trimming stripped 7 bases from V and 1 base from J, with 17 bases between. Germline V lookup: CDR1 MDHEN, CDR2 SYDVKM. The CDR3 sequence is CASKGQGLGSNQPQHF. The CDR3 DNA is TGTGCCAGCAAGGGTCAGGGCCTCGGGAGCAATCAGCCCCAGCATTTT.

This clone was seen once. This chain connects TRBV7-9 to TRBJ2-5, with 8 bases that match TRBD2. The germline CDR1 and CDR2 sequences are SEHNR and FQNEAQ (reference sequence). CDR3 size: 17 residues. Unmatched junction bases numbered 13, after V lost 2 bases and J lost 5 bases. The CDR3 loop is CASSLSLPGGWKETQYF. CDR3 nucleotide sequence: TGTGCCAGCAGCTTATCCCTCCCGGGGGGGTGGAAGGAGACCCAGTACTTC.

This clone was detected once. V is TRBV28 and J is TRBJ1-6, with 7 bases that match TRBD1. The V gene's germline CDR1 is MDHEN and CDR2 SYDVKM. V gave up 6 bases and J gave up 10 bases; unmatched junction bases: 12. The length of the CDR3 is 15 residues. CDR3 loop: CASSRITGVGSPLHF. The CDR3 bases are TGTGCCAGCAGCCGAATCACAGGGGTGGGATCACCCCTCCACTTT.

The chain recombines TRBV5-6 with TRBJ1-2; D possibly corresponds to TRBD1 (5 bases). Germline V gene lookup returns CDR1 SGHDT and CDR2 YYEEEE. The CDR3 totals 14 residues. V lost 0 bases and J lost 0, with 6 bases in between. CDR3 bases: TGTGCCAGCAGCTTGGACAGGCCTAACTATGGCTACACCTTC. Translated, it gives CASSLDRPNYGYTF.

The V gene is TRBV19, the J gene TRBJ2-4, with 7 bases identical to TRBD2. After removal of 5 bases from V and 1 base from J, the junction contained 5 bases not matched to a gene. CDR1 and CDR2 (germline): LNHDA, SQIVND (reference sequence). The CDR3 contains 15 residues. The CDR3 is CASSPSGSAKNIQYF. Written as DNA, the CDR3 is TGTGCCAGTAGTCCTAGCGGCTCGGCCAAAAACATTCAGTACTTC. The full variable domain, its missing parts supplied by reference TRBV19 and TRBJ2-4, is DGGITQSPKYLFRKEGQNVTLSCEQNLNHDAMYWYRQDPGQGLRLIYYSQIVNDFQKGDIAEGYSVSREKKESFPLTVTSAQKNPTAFYLCASSPSGSAKNIQYFGAGTRLSVL.

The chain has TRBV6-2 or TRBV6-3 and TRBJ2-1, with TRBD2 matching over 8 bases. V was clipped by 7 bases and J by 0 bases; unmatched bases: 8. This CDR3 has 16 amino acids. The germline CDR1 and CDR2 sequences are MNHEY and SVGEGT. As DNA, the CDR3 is TGTGCCAGCACCCCGGGAGGGGTCCCCTCCTACAATGAGCAGTTCTTC. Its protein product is CASTPGGVPSYNEQFF.